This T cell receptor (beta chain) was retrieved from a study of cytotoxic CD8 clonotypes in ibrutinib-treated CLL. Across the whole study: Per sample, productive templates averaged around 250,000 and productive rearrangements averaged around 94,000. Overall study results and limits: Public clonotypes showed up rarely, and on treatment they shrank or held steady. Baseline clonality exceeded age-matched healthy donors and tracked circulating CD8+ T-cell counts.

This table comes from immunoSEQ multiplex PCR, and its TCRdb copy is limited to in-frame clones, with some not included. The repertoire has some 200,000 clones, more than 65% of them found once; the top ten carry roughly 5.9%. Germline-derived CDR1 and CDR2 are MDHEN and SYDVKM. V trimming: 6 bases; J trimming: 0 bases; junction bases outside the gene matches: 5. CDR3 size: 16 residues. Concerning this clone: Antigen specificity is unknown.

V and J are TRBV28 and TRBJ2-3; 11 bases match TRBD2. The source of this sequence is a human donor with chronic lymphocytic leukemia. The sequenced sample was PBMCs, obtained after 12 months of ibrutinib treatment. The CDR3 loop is CASRPSGRPSTDTQYF. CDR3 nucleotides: TGTGCCAGCAGACCTAGCGGGAGGCCTAGCACAGATACGCAGTATTTT.